A single TCR beta chain is shown here with its context. This sample is drawn from a study of cytomegalovirus exposure and HLA in healthy donors. In the PCR, 60 Vbeta and 13 Jbeta primers were used. TCRdb's table, derived via immunoSEQ multiplex PCR, lists solely in-frame clones and lacks some. This table has about 130,000 clones, 83% appearing once. Germline CDR1 and CDR2: MGHRA and YSYEKL. The ends were cut back, 1 base at V and 10 bases at J, with 25 bases in the middle. The CDR3 sequence is 17 residues long. The clonotype comes from a girl aged 2 to 10 in good health and CMV-seronegative. The source material was PBMCs. This chain uses TRBV4-1 with TRBJ1-1; D perhaps matches TRBD1 (5 bases). CDR3 amino acids: CASSQAFSGGDPHRAFF. The DNA for the CDR3 is TGCGCCAGCAGCCAAGCTTTTTCCGGGGGGGATCCCCACCGAGCTTTCTTT.